The source of this T cell receptor beta chain is a study of identifying expanded T cells in peripheral blood. This table comes from immunoSEQ multiplex PCR, and its TCRdb copy is limited to in-frame clones, with some not included. This sample has roughly 82,000 clones, with about 83% found just once. CDR3 length equals 13 residues. The V end lost 1 base, the J end lost 1 base, and 6 bases lay between the germline ends. Germline lookup yields CDR1 SGHRS and CDR2 YFSETQ. The source is a person between 18 and 70 years old in good health. The chain employs TRBV5-1 and TRBJ2-7; a weak D match, TRBD2 (5 bases). The sample comprised blood. CDR3 DNA: TGCGCCAGCAGCTTGACGGGGTCCTACGAGCAGTACTTC. The encoded protein is CASSLTGSYEQYF.